What follows are 8 T cell receptor beta chains derived from one specimen sequenced in a study of T cells in Graves' hyperthyroidism and ophthalmopathy. TCR beta CDR3 region amplification was performed from RNA transcripts. TCR CDR3 underwent first-round RT-PCR with the HTBI primer set. MiXCR, run by TCRdb on the multiplex PCR reads, gives a single entry per CDR3 protein. The top ten clones hold over 30% of a sample with around 690,000 distinct CDR3 sequences, less than 25% of them seen once. The material sequenced was blood. The receptors here all came from a man aged 30 to 45 with Graves' ophthalmopathy.

This clonotype showed up many times. The chain couples TRBV2 to TRBJ2-1, with D perhaps TRBD1 or TRBD2 (5 bases each). Between the trimmed V and J ends, which lost 4 bases and 7 bases, there was a span of 17 bases. The CDR3 contains 15 residues. Germline assignment: CDR1 SNHLY and CDR2 FYNNEI. The CDR3 coding sequence is TGTGCCAGCAGTGCGTTGGGGACCCCCCGGAATGAGCAGTTCTTC. It codes for CASSALGTPRNEQFF.

The rearrangement uses TRBV12-5 and TRBJ2-2; D is possibly TRBD2 (6 bases). The CDR3 totals 16 residues. From germline, CDR1 is LGHNT and CDR2 FRNRAP. The V end was cut by 6 bases, the J end by 7 bases, with 21 bases between. The CDR3 here is CASGTPTSPDSGELFF. Here the CDR3 DNA reads TGTGCTAGTGGCACTCCTACTAGCCCCGACAGCGGGGAGCTGTTTTTT.

This clonotype was seen at least ten times. The chain carries TRBV28 and TRBJ2-7; D gene ambiguous. The length of the CDR3 is 14 residues. V was pared by 3 bases and J by 3 bases, with 12 bases between. CDR1 is MDHEN, CDR2 SYDVKM, per germline. CDR3 DNA sequence: TGTGCCAGCAGTTTCGAAGGGATCTTCTACGAGCAGTACTTC. Residues: CASSFEGIFYEQYF. The full variable domain, completed using reference TRBV28 and TRBJ2-7, is DVKVTQSSRYLVKRTGEKVFLECVQDMDHENMFWYRQDPGLGLRLIYFSYDVKMKEKGDIPEGYSVSREKKERFSLILESASTNQTSMYLCASSFEGIFYEQYFGPGTRLTVT.

In regard to this clonotype: This clone may be a read error of a much larger clone one base away. The chain uses TRBV7-9 and TRBJ2-7; 7 nucleotides match TRBD2. The end of the DNA fits TRBJ2-1 better, so the J call may be wrong. CDR1 and CDR2 from the germline V gene are SEHNR and FQNEAQ (reference sequence). The CDR3 has 15 amino acids. The CDR3 sequence is CASTPRAGSSYEQFF. In DNA form, the CDR3 reads TGTGCCAGCACCCCGAGAGCGGGGAGCTCCTACGAGCAGTTCTTC.

The J gene is TRBJ1-4, the V gene TRBV19; D is undetermined. This CDR3 region has 15 residues. The germline V gene encodes CDR1 LNHDA and CDR2 SQIVND (reference sequence). V was trimmed by 8 bases and J by 8 bases, leaving 21 bases between them. CDR3 residues: CASSPWINFGEKLFF. CDR3 in DNA: TGTGCCAGTTCCCCTTGGATAAACTTCGGCGAAAAACTGTTTTTT.

This clonotype was counted only a few times. The chain joins TRBV7-2 to TRBJ1-1; D is ambiguous. Germline V gene sequence: CDR1 SGHTA, CDR2 FQGNSA. This CDR3 region has 14 residues. Between the trimmed V and J ends, which lost 2 bases and 5 bases, there was a span of 12 bases. The CDR3: CASSLLFLGTEAFF. The DNA for the CDR3 is TGTGCCAGCAGCTTACTGTTCTTAGGGACTGAAGCTTTCTTT.

The chain carries TRBV20-1 and TRBJ1-3; no reliable D call. Trimming removed 0 bases from V and 2 bases from J, with 8 bases in between. The CDR3 covers 14 residues. CDR1 DFQATT and CDR2 SNEGSKA come from the germline V gene (reference sequence). This CDR3 is CSARDPTPGNTIYF. Here the CDR3 DNA reads TGCAGTGCTAGAGACCCCACCCCTGGAAACACCATATATTTT.

This clonotype was picked up many times. The chain has TRBV6-1 and TRBJ2-5; D is uncertain. Germline CDR1 and CDR2: MNHNS and SASEGT. Trimming cost V 2 bases and J 5 bases, with 9 bases left between them. This CDR3 has 13 residues. The CDR3 loop reads CASSELPGETQYF. The CDR3 DNA reads as TGTGCCAGCAGTGAACTGCCCGGGGAGACCCAGTACTTC.